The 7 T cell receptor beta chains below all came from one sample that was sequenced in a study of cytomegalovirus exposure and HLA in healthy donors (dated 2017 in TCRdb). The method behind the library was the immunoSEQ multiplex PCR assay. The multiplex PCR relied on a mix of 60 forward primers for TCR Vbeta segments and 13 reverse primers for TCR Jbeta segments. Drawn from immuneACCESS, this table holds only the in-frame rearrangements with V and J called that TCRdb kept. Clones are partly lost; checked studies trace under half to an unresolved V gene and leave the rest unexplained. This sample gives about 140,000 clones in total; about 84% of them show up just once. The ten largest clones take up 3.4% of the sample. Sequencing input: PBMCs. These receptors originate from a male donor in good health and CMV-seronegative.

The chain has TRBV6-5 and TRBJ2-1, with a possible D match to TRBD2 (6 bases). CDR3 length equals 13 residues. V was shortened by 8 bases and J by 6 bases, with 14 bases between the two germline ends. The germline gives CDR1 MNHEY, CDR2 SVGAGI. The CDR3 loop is CASWREGTNEQFF. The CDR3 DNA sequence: TGTGCCAGCTGGCGGGAAGGGACCAATGAGCAGTTCTTC.

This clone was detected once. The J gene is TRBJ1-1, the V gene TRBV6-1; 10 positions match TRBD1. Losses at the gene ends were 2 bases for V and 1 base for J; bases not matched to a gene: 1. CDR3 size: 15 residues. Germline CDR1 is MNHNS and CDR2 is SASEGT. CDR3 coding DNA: TGTGCCAGCAGTGAAAGGGACAGGGGGAACACTGAAGCTTTCTTT. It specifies CASSERDRGNTEAFF.

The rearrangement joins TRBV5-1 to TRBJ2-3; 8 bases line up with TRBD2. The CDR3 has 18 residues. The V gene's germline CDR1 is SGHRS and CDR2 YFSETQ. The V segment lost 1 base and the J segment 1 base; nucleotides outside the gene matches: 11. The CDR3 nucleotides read TGCGCCAGCAGCTTGAGCGGGGGCTCACAGAGAGGCACAGATACGCAGTATTTT. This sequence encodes CASSLSGGSQRGTDTQYF.

This chain's CDR3 is CASMGQGGNTIYF. CDR3 sequence (DNA): TGTGCCAGCATGGGACAGGGTGGAAACACCATATATTTT. The V gene is TRBV27, the J gene TRBJ1-3; TRBD1 matches at 9 bases. Germline trimming cut 7 bases from V and 3 bases from J; bases unmatched to any gene: 1. This CDR3 has 13 amino acids. Germline CDR1 and CDR2: MNHEY and SMNVEV (reference sequence).

CDR3 sequence (DNA): TGTGCCACCTCTGAGGGGGCGGACGGTGGTGGCTACACCTTC. This sequence encodes CATSEGADGGGYTF. The chain combines TRBV6-4 with TRBJ1-2, with 7 bases fitting TRBD1. V dropped 10 bases and J dropped 7; count of bases not matched to a gene: 15. In germline, CDR1 is MRHNA, CDR2 SNTAGT. CDR3 size: 14 residues.

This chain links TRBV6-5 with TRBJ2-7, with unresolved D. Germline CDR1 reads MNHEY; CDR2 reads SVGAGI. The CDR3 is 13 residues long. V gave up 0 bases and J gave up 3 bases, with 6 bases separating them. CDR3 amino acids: CASSYSSNYEQYF. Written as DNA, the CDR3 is TGTGCCAGCAGTTACTCGAGTAACTACGAGCAGTACTTC.

In nucleotides, the CDR3 is TGTGCCAGCAGCCCGCAGGGTGACAGAACCCCCCACACAGATACGCAGTATTTT. It is translated as CASSPQGDRTPHTDTQYF. The gene calls are TRBV7-3 and TRBJ2-3; D perhaps matches TRBD1 (5 bases). There are 18 residues in the CDR3. Looked up from germline, CDR1 is SGHTA and CDR2 is FQGTGA. Trimming took off 5 bases at V and 2 bases at J, with 23 bases between the two ends.